The subject of this entry is one T cell receptor beta chain. This entry belongs to a study of human T cells and chemical hapten exposure. This sample's time point: patch test 2, 6 weeks after DPC sensitization. The treatment here: therapeutic diphenylcyclopropenone sensitization with weekly scalp DPC. V was pared by 10 bases and J by 5 bases, with 11 bases between. CDR1 and CDR2 (germline): MNHNY, SVGAGI (reference sequence). This CDR3 comprises 11 residues. A single record per CDR3 protein comes from TCRdb applying MiXCR to the RACE reads. The repertoire consists of around 360,000 distinct CDR3 sequences, with about 6.9% occurring once and the leading ten covering roughly 5.4%.

The chain recombines TRBV6-6 with TRBJ1-2; D remains unclear. The sequence derives from a woman between 18 and 29 years old with alopecia areata. Some clones in this sample may be carry-over from other donors' samples. This sample comprised whole blood, obtained in connection with sensitization to the hapten diphenylcyclopropenone (DPC). CDR3 region: CATPALYGYTF. CDR3 coding DNA: TGTGCCACCCCGGCCCTATATGGCTACACCTTC.